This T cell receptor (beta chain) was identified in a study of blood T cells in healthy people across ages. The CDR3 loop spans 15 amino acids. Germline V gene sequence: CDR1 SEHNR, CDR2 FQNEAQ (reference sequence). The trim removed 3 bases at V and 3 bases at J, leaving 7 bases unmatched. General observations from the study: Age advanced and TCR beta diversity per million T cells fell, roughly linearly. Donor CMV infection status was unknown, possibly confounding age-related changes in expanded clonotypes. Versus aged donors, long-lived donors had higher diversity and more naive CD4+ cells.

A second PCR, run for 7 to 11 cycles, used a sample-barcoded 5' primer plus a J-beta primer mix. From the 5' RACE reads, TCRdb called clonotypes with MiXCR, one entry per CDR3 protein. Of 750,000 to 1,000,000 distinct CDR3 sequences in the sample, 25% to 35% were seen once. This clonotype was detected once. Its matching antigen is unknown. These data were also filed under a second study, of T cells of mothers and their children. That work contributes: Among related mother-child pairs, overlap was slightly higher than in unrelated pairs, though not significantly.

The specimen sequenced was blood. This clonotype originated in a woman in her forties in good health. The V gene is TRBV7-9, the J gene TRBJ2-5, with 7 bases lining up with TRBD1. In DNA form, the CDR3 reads TGTGCCAGCAGCTTGGCGACAGGGAAGGAAGAGACCCAGTACTTC. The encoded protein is CASSLATGKEETQYF.